The text below deals with one TCR beta chain. Template-switching 5'RACE yielded the TCR cDNA; a universal primer site and UMIs were added in the process. Each CDR3 protein is one row after TCRdb ran MiXCR on the 5' RACE reads. There are some 320,000 distinct CDR3 sequences in the sample; about 9.5% occur only once, and roughly 18% lies in the top ten. This specimen comes from a study of T cells after yellow fever vaccination. V lost 5 bases, J lost 4 bases, and 17 bases lay in between. The CDR3 contains 15 residues. This clonotype was sampled from a man younger than 30 who received the YFV17D yellow fever vaccine. J is TRBJ1-1 and V is TRBV12-3 or TRBV12-4, with D hard to call. This material consisted of PBMCs, taken on the day of the first yellow fever vaccination. CDR3 in amino acids: CASSPTHVLGTEAFF. In DNA form, the CDR3 reads TGTGCCAGCAGTCCAACACACGTCCTTGGCACTGAAGCTTTCTTT.